This TCR beta chain was recorded in a study of blood T cell repertoires in COVID-19. Study in general: Sources were T cells, B-cell-depleted T cells, or PBMCs; the material itself was cDNA or gDNA.

The CDR3 loop spans 13 amino acids. Germline V gene sequence: CDR1 MNHNS, CDR2 SASEGT. V dropped 0 bases and J dropped 7 bases, with 7 bases sitting between them. Produced via immunoSEQ multiplex PCR; TCRdb's table is partial and in-frame only. The data contain 85,000 to 100,000 clones, around 81% of them singletons. The sample was peripheral blood. This TCR was sampled from a man in his fifties who had recovered from COVID-19. The chain combines TRBV6-1 with TRBJ1-5, with unresolved D. The CDR3 loop is CASSEAGVQPQHF. The CDR3 bases are TGTGCCAGCAGTGAAGCCGGGGTCCAGCCCCAGCATTTT.